This T cell receptor beta chain is drawn from a study of cytomegalovirus exposure and HLA in healthy donors. In the PCR, 60 Vbeta and 13 Jbeta primers were used. Profiled with immunoSEQ multiplex PCR; TCRdb holds only in-frame clones, not every one. The listing contains 200,000 or so clones. The specimen sequenced was PBMCs. The clonotype was recovered from a girl between 2 and 10 years old in good health and CMV-seropositive.

This CDR3 is CAVAGILGEKLFF. The CDR3 region has the DNA TGTGCCGTCGCGGGGATCCTTGGGGAAAAACTGTTTTTT. The chain joins TRBV6-1 to TRBJ1-4; no reliable D call. Germline CDR1 reads MNHNS; CDR2 reads SASEGT. V shed 11 bases and J shed 8 bases, with 18 bases lying between them. The CDR3 contains 13 residues.